These 23 T cell receptor beta chains came from one sample sequenced in a study of vaccination effects on CD4 cells after COVID-19. Viral peptide pool expansion of antigen-specific CD4+ T cells preceded sequencing in the ViraFEST assay. Upon completion of approximately ten days in culture, CD4+ T cells were isolated. Two-dose BNT162b2 or mRNA-1273 vaccination was given to participants. TCRdb keeps only in-frame clones here, not all; method: immunoSEQ multiplex PCR. The table includes 25,000 to 30,000 clones, 80% to 85% detected once. These receptors' targets are unknown. This material consisted of CD4+ T cells from PBMCs cultured with SARS-CoV-2 spike peptides, taken after COVID-19 vaccination. These receptors all stem from a human donor who received a COVID-19 vaccine. Some clones in this sample may be carry-over from other donors' samples.

The rearrangement joins TRBV6-5 to TRBJ1-1, with D unresolved. The CDR3 is made up of 14 amino acids. Between the trimmed V and J ends, which lost 8 bases and 0 bases, there was a span of 13 bases. CDR1 and CDR2 from the germline V gene are MNHEY and SVGAGI. In DNA, the CDR3 is TGTGCCAGCTCCCCATCGGATTTGAACACTGAAGCTTTCTTT. This gives the protein CASSPSDLNTEAFF.

The chain couples TRBV6-5 to TRBJ1-6; possible D gene TRBD1, 5 bases. Trimming left V 5 bases short and J 0 bases short, with 8 bases between. Per germline, CDR1 MNHEY and CDR2 SVGAGI. CDR3 length equals 15 residues. In DNA, the CDR3 is TGTGCCAGCAGTCGACAGAGCTCCTATAATTCACCCCTCCACTTT. It is translated as CASSRQSSYNSPLHF.

This chain connects TRBV19 to TRBJ1-2; tentative D call: TRBD1 (6 bases). Per the germline V gene, CDR1 is LNHDA and CDR2 is SQIVND (reference sequence). The CDR3 has 14 residues. The V gene lost 4 bases and the J gene lost 10 bases, with 19 bases spanning the gap. Here the CDR3 reads CASSSGRDTHSYTF. The CDR3 nucleotides are TGTGCCAGTAGTAGCGGCCGGGACACCCATTCCTACACCTTC.

In this sample, this clone turned up a few times. The chain is built from TRBV2 and TRBJ1-2; 7 bases line up with TRBD1. This CDR3 region has 16 residues. CDR1 and CDR2 (germline): SNHLY, FYNNEI. J was trimmed by 8 bases and V by 3 bases; bases with no gene match: 15. CDR3 DNA sequence: TGTGCCAGCAGTGATTTCAGGGGGTGGCAGGGTGACGGCTACACCTTC. It translates to CASSDFRGWQGDGYTF.

The V call is TRBV7-9, the J call TRBJ1-2; tentatively, D is TRBD1 (6 bases). The V gene lost 3 bases and the J gene lost 1 base, with 9 bases spanning the gap. Germline V gene lookup returns CDR1 SEHNR and CDR2 FQNEAQ (reference sequence). The CDR3 is 14 residues long. For the CDR3, the DNA is TGTGCCAGCAGCTTCGCGGGACATAACTATGGCTACACCTTC. It translates to CASSFAGHNYGYTF.

This chain uses TRBV4-2 with TRBJ1-2; no definite D call. The V end lost 0 bases, the J end lost 2 bases, and 16 bases lay between the germline ends. Germline assignment: CDR1 LGHNA and CDR2 YNFKEQ. CDR3 length: 17 amino acids. In DNA, the CDR3 is TGTGCCAGCAGCCAAGATCGTGGAGGAACAGAGAACTATGGCTACACCTTC. Amino acids: CASSQDRGGTENYGYTF.

V usage is TRBV19 and J usage is TRBJ1-1, with D hard to call. V was cut by 2 bases and J by 6 bases, with 10 bases left in between. The CDR3 totals 13 residues. Germline lookup yields CDR1 LNHDA and CDR2 SQIVND (reference sequence). CDR3 loop: CASSIISRPEAFF. The CDR3 DNA reads as TGTGCCAGTAGTATAATTTCGAGGCCTGAAGCTTTCTTT.

V and J are TRBV5-1 and TRBJ1-2; 7 nucleotides agree with TRBD1. Trimming at V came to 1 base and at J to 7 bases, leaving 13 bases not matched to a gene. CDR3 size: 16 residues. Germline CDR1 and CDR2: SGHRS and YFSETQ. The DNA for the CDR3 is TGCGCCAGCAGCTTGCCTGATACAGGGGAAAGGTTTGGCTACACCTTC. Its protein product is CASSLPDTGERFGYTF.

The chain links TRBV5-1 to TRBJ2-2; D gene unclear. The CDR3 length is 15 residues. From germline, CDR1 is SGHRS and CDR2 YFSETQ. V was clipped by 2 bases and J by 0 bases, with 8 bases between them. CDR3 residues: CASSFLQSNTGELFF. DNA for the CDR3: TGCGCCAGCAGCTTTTTACAGTCGAACACCGGGGAGCTGTTTTTT. Full variable domain (missing parts from reference TRBV5-1 and TRBJ2-2): KAGVTQTPRYLIKTRGQQVTLSCSPISGHRSVSWYQQTPGQGLQFLFEYFSETQRNKGNFPGRFSGRQFSNSRSEMNVSTLELGDSALYLCASSFLQSNTGELFFGEGSRLTVL.

The chain employs TRBV11-3 and TRBJ2-3; D might be TRBD2 (6 bases). The V end lost 4 bases, the J end lost 3 bases, and 14 bases lay between the germline ends. Germline V CDR1 and CDR2: SGHNT, YENEEA. CDR3 size: 15 residues. The CDR3, as DNA: TGTGCCAGCAGCTACGGGACTTCATTAACAGATACGCAGTATTTT. Translated: CASSYGTSLTDTQYF.

The genes are TRBV5-1 and TRBJ2-1; D is uncertain. The CDR3 has 12 residues. With 2 bases removed from V and 8 bases from J, the gap between germline ends came to 8 bases. Looked up from germline, CDR1 is SGHRS and CDR2 is YFSETQ. CDR3: CASSFPSDEQFF. The CDR3 nucleotides read TGCGCCAGCAGCTTTCCGAGTGATGAGCAGTTCTTC.

This clone was seen more than once but under ten times. The chain carries TRBV6-5 and TRBJ1-3; D is unresolved. With 6 bases removed from V and 9 bases from J, the gap between germline ends came to 12 bases. The CDR3 length is 12 residues. Germline-derived CDR1 and CDR2 are MNHEY and SVGAGI. CDR3: CASRDPLSTIYF. The CDR3 DNA reads TGTGCCAGCAGGGATCCCTTAAGCACCATATATTTT.

The rearrangement joins TRBV6-6 to TRBJ2-2; 8 positions match TRBD1. The V gene's germline CDR1 is MNHNY and CDR2 SVGAGI (reference sequence). J was trimmed by 7 bases and V by 11 bases; bases with no gene match: 9. This CDR3 spans 13 amino acids. The DNA of the CDR3 is TGTGCCGGTAGGACAGGGAGAGACGGGGAGCTGTTTTTT. Translation: CAGRTGRDGELFF.

V usage is TRBV28 and J usage is TRBJ1-5, with TRBD1 matching over 9 bases. The CDR3 length is 15 residues. With 10 bases clipped from V and 2 bases from J, the junction kept 9 bases outside the gene matches. The germline V gene encodes CDR1 MDHEN and CDR2 SYDVKM. The CDR3: CATEIQGARNQPQHF. The CDR3 nucleotides read TGTGCCACCGAAATACAGGGGGCTCGCAATCAGCCCCAGCATTTT.

The chain uses TRBV7-3 and TRBJ1-6, with 8 bases matching TRBD1. From germline, CDR1 is SGHTA and CDR2 FQGTGA. With V trimmed by 1 base and J by 8 bases, 4 bases remained unmatched. The CDR3 extends over 15 amino acids. The CDR3 coding sequence is TGTGCCAGCAGCTTAAACAGGGGGGGCGATTCACCCCTCCACTTT. It yields the protein CASSLNRGGDSPLHF. Combining the CDR3 with reference TRBV7-3 and TRBJ1-6 gives the whole variable domain GAGVSQTPSNKVTEKGKYVELRCDPISGHTALYWYRQSLGQGPEFLIYFQGTGAADDSGLPNDRFFAVRPEGSVSTLKIQRTERGDSAVYLCASSLNRGGDSPLHFGNGTRLTVT.

This chain links TRBV18 with TRBJ2-1; D is possibly TRBD1 (6 bases). V shed 5 bases and J shed 7 bases, with 12 bases lying between them. Germline V gene sequence: CDR1 KGHSH, CDR2 LQKENI. The CDR3 length is 13 residues. DNA for the CDR3: TGTGCCAGCTCATCACAGGGCGTGAATGAGCAGTTCTTC. This encodes CASSSQGVNEQFF.

J is TRBJ2-6 and V is TRBV19; 8 bases fit TRBD1. Germline values: CDR1 LNHDA, CDR2 SQIVND (reference sequence). The V segment lost 4 bases and the J segment 4 bases; nucleotides outside the gene matches: 9. This CDR3 is 17 amino acids long. The CDR3: CASSTLRGLGGANVLTF. The CDR3 DNA follows: TGTGCCAGTAGTACACTCAGGGGGCTAGGAGGGGCCAACGTCCTGACTTTC.

The CDR3: CASSLLTGGYGYTF. The CDR3 DNA follows: TGTGCCAGCAGCTTGCTTACAGGGGGCTATGGCTACACCTTC. The chain employs TRBV5-5 and TRBJ1-2, with 8 bases identical to TRBD1. J gave up 4 bases and V 1 base, and 3 bases lay outside the gene matches. This CDR3 spans 14 amino acids. The germline V gene encodes CDR1 SGHKS and CDR2 YYEKEE (reference sequence).

This clone was recorded a few times. This chain links TRBV27 with TRBJ1-5, with 9 nucleotides matching TRBD1. Germline V lookup: CDR1 MNHEY, CDR2 SMNVEV (reference sequence). V was pared by 5 bases and J by 1 base, with 6 bases of the junction left unmatched. The CDR3 length is 16 residues. The CDR3 DNA is TGTGCCAGCAGTCCACTCGACAGGGGGAGCAATCAGCCCCAGCATTTT. It yields the protein CASSPLDRGSNQPQHF.

The CDR3 DNA sequence: TGCGCCAGCAGCTTAGGGGGGGGGACCTACAATGAGCAGTTCTTC. Translated: CASSLGGGTYNEQFF. The chain combines TRBV5-1 with TRBJ2-1, with D possibly being TRBD2 (7 bases). Trimming took off 2 bases at V and 2 bases at J, with 11 bases between the two ends. The CDR3 length is 15 residues. Per the germline V gene, CDR1 is SGHRS and CDR2 is YFSETQ.

The chain carries TRBV6-5 and TRBJ2-5; D not certain. The CDR3 contains 11 residues. V was clipped by 6 bases and J by 1 base, with 3 bases between them. CDR1 MNHEY and CDR2 SVGAGI come from the germline V gene. Here the CDR3 reads CASRTQETQYF. In DNA form, the CDR3 reads TGTGCCAGCAGGACCCAAGAGACCCAGTACTTC.

The V call is TRBV28, the J call TRBJ1-5; a weak D match, TRBD1 (5 bases). V lost 7 bases, J lost 0 bases, and 13 bases lay in between. The germline V gene encodes CDR1 MDHEN and CDR2 SYDVKM. This CDR3 spans 15 amino acids. As DNA, the CDR3 is TGTGCCAGCACCTCGGGGACGTATAGCAATCAGCCCCAGCATTTT. Protein sequence: CASTSGTYSNQPQHF. The complete variable domain, with remaining parts taken from reference TRBV28 and TRBJ1-5, reads DVKVTQSSRYLVKRTGEKVFLECVQDMDHENMFWYRQDPGLGLRLIYFSYDVKMKEKGDIPEGYSVSREKKERFSLILESASTNQTSMYLCASTSGTYSNQPQHFGDGTRLSIL.

The chain combines TRBV18 with TRBJ1-1; D not resolved. Germline values: CDR1 KGHSH, CDR2 LQKENI. The ends were cut back, 2 bases at V and 3 bases at J, with 13 bases in the middle. The CDR3 length is 15 residues. The CDR3 bases are TGTGCCAGCTCACCAACCATGGGTCGGGACACTGAAGCTTTCTTT. Translated, it gives CASSPTMGRDTEAFF.